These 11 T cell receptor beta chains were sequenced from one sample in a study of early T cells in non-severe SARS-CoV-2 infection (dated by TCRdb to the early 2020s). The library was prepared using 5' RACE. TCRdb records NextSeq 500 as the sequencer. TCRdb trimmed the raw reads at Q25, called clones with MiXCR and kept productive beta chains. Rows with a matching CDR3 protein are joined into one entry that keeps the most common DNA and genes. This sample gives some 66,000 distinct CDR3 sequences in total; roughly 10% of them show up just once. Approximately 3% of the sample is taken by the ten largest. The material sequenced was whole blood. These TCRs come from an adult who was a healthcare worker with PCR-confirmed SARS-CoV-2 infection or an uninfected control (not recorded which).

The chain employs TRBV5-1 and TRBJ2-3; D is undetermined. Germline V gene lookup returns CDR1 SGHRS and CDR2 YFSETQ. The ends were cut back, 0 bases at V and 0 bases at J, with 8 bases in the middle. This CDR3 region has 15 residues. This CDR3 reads CASSLENPSTDTQYF. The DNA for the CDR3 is TGCGCCAGCAGCTTGGAGAACCCTAGCACAGATACGCAGTATTTT.

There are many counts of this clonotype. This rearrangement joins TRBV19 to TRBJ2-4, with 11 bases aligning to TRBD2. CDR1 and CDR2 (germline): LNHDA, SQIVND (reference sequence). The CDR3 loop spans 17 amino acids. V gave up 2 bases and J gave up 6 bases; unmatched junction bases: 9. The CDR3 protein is CASSIRTSGSTRNIQYF. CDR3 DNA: TGTGCCAGTAGTATAAGAACTAGCGGGAGCACGAGAAACATTCAGTACTTC.

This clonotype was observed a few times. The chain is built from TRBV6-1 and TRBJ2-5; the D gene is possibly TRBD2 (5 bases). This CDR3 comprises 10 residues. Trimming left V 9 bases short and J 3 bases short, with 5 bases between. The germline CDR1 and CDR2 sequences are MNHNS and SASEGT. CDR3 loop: CASSEETQYF. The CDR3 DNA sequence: TGTGCCAGTAGCGAAGAGACCCAGTACTTC.

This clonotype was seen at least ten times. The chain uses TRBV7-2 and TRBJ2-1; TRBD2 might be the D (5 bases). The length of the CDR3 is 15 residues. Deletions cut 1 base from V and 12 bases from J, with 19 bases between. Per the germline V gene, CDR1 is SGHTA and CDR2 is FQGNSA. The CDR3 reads CASSLDVSLAIRQFF. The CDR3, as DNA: TGTGCCAGCAGCTTAGATGTTTCGCTAGCCATAAGGCAGTTCTTC.

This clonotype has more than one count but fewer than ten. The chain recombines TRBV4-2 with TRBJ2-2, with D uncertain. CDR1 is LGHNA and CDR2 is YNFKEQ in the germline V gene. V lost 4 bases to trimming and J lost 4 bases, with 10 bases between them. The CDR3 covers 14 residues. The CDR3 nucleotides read TGTGCCAGCAGCCGGGTGCCGGGCACCGGGGAGCTGTTTTTT. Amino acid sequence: CASSRVPGTGELFF.

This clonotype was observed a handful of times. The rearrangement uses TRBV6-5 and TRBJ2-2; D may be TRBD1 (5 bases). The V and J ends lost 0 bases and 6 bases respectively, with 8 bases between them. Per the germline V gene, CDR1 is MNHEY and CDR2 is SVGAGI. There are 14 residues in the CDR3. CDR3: CASSYSSRAGELFF. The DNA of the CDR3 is TGTGCCAGCAGTTACTCCTCCAGGGCCGGGGAGCTGTTTTTT.

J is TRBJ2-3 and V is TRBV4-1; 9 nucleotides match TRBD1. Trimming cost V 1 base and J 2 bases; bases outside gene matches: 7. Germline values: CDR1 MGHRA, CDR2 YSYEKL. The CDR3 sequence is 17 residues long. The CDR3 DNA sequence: TGCGCCAGCAGCCAAGCCTTCGGACAGGGGCTCACAGATACGCAGTATTTT. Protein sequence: CASSQAFGQGLTDTQYF.

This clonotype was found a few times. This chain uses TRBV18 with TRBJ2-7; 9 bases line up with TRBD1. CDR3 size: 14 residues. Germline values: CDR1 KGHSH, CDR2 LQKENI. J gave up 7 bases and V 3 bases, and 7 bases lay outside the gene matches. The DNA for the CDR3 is TGTGCCAGCTCACCCGGACAGGGGTTTGCGGAGCAGTACTTC. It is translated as CASSPGQGFAEQYF.

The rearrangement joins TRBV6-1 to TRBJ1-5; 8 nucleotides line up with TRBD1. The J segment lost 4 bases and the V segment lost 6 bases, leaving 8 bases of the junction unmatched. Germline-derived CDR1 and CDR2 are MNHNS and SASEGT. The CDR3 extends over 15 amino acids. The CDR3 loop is CASRPRGLWNQPQHF. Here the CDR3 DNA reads TGTGCCAGCAGGCCCAGGGGGCTCTGGAATCAGCCCCAGCATTTT.

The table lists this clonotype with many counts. In DNA, the CDR3 is TGTGCCAGCAGCTACAGGAGCCACCTTTCCTACGAGCAGTACTTC. Amino acids: CASSYRSHLSYEQYF. This chain connects TRBV5-5 to TRBJ2-7, with a weak D call TRBD1 (5 bases). Trimming took 3 bases from V and 1 from J, leaving 14 bases between them. The CDR3 is made up of 15 amino acids. The germline V gene has CDR1 SGHKS and CDR2 YYEKEE (reference sequence).

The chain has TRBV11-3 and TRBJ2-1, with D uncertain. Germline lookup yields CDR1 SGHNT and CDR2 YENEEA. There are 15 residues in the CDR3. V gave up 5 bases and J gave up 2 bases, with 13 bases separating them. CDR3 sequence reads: CASSPGQMAYNEQFF. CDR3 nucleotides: TGTGCCAGCAGCCCAGGCCAGATGGCCTACAATGAGCAGTTCTTC.